This T cell receptor (beta chain) was sequenced during a study of blood T cell repertoires in COVID-19 (TCRdb year 2020). With regard to the full study: Collaborator samples came from the United States, Italy and Spain and covered acute and convalescent phases of COVID-19. The prospective study material was composed of cDNA or gDNA derived from T cells, B-cell-depleted T cells, or PBMCs. The dataset comprised deeply sampled blood TCRbeta repertoires from subjects exposed to, actively infected with, or recovered from COVID-19. The repertoires were made available in a free public database intended to serve as a resource for research on the immune response to SARS-CoV-2. Samples came from the ongoing ImmuneRACE study (first 160 participants) plus 1,254 subjects from 6 global collaborators. A de-identified subject ID, COVID-19 status, age in years and sex were almost always included in the sample metadata. HLA class I and class II types, where available, came from metadata supplied by the sample provider rather than from assay-based typing. What the authors observed across the whole study: How much clinical and demographic metadata was included differed by source and by participant, and the metadata was provided uncurated.

The CDR3 contains 15 residues, cysteine and phenylalanine counted. Kept here is only the CDR3 DNA, which spans 45 bases and is read in frame from base 1. The germline V gene supplies CDR1 SGHRS and CDR2 YFSETQ. Trimmed from V: 4 bases; trimmed from J: 5 bases; junction bases lacking a gene match: 11. The table lists this clone with a count of one. Its antigen specificity is not known. Base qualities are not recorded, but no much larger clone differs from it by a single base. Each collaborating institution followed its own protocols to collect whole blood in K2EDTA tubes. For TCRbeta analysis, collaborators shipped samples as frozen whole blood, isolated PBMCs, or DNA extracted from either of those sample types. The immunoSEQ Assay, a bias-controlled multiplex PCR, was used to amplify TCRbeta CDR3 regions from genomic DNA. The paper's data handling went like this. Nucleated cell counts per sample were estimated from amplification of reference gene primers within the assay. To quantify the absolute abundance of each unique TCRbeta CDR3 rearrangement, sequence reads were collapsed and filtered. For each sample, productive Simpson clonality was calculated as the square root of Simpson's diversity index over productive rearrangements. The clones in this table, taken by TCRdb from immuneACCESS, are in-frame only. Not every clone is retained; where verified, under half of the shortfall comes from an unresolved V gene, and the cause of the rest is unknown. D and trimming were read from the DNA, whereas the V and J calls and clone size are those reported in that table. The sample table records approximately 170,000 clones; around 90% of these occur just once. The ten largest clones capture around a quarter of the sample.

The source is a man in his 60s with acute or convalescent COVID-19. The sequencing input was peripheral blood. The receptor chain draws on TRBV5-1 and TRBJ1-1; the central 7 bases match TRBD1. The CDR3 region reads CASSRQGGWNTEAFF. The nucleotide sequence is TGCGCCAGCAGCCGACAGGGCGGGTGGAATACTGAAGCTTTCTTT.